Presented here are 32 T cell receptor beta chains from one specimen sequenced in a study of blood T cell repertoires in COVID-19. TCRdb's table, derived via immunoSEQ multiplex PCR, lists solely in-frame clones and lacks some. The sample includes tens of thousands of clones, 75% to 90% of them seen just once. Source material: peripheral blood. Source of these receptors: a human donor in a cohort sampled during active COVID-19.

The CDR3 DNA sequence: TGCAGCGAGAGCGAATACACAGATACGCAGTATTTT. Translating gives CSESEYTDTQYF. The chain recombines TRBV29-1 with TRBJ2-3; D gene unclear. In germline, CDR1 is SQVTM, CDR2 ANQGSEA. This CDR3 is 12 amino acids long. V dropped 7 bases and J dropped 2 bases, with 10 bases sitting between them.

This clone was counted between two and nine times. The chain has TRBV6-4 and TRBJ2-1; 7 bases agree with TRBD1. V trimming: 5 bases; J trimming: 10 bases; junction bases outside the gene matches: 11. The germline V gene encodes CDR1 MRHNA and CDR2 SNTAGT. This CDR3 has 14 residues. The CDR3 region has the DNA TGTGCCAGCAGTAACGGGACAGATAAGATAGAGCAGTTCTTC. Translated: CASSNGTDKIEQFF.

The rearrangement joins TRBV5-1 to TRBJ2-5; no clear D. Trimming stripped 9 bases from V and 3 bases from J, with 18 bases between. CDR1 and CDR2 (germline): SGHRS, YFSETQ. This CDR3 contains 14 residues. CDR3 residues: CATKTVPGEETQYF. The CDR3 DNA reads TGCGCCACCAAAACAGTCCCCGGTGAAGAGACCCAGTACTTC.

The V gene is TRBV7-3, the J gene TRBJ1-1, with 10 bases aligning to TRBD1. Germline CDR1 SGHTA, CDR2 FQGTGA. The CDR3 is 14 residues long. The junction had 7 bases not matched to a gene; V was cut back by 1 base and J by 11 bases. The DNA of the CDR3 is TGTGCCAGCAGCTTAAACCCCGGGACAGGGGACGCTTTCTTT. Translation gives CASSLNPGTGDAFF.

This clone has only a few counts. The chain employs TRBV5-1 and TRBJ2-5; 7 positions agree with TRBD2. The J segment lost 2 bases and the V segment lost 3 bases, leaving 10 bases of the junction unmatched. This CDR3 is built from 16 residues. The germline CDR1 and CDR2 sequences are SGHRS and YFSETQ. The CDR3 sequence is CASSSGGQAAQETQYF. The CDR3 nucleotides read TGCGCCAGCAGCTCGGGGGGTCAAGCGGCTCAAGAGACCCAGTACTTC.

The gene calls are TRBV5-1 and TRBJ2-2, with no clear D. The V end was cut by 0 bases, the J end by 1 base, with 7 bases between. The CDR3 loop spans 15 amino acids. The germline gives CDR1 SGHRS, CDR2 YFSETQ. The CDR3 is CASSLAQVNTGELFF. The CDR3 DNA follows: TGCGCCAGCAGCTTGGCCCAGGTGAACACCGGGGAGCTGTTTTTT.

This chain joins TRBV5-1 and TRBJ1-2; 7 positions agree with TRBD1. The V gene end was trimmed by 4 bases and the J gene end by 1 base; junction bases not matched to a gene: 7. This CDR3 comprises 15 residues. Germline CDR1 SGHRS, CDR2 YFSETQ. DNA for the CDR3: TGCGCCAGCAGCCCTGGACAGGCTGTTAACTATGGCTACACCTTC. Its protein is CASSPGQAVNYGYTF.

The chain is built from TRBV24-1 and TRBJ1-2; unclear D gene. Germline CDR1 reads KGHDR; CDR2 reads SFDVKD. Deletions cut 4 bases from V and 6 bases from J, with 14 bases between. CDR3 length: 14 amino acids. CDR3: CATSDPGRSHGYTF. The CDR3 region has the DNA TGTGCCACCAGTGACCCTGGGAGGAGCCATGGCTACACCTTC.

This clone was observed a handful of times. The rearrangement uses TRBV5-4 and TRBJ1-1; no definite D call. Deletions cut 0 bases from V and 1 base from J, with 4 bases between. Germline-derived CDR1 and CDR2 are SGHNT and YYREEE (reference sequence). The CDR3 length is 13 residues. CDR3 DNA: TGTGCCAGCAGCTTGGATCAGAACACTGAAGCTTTCTTT. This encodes CASSLDQNTEAFF.

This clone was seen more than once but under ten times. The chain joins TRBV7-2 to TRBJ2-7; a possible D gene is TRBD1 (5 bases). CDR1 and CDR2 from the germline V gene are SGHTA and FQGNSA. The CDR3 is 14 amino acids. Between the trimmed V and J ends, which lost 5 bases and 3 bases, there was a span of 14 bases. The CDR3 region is CASSVARVVYEQYF. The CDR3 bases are TGTGCCAGCAGCGTGGCCAGGGTCGTCTACGAGCAGTACTTC.

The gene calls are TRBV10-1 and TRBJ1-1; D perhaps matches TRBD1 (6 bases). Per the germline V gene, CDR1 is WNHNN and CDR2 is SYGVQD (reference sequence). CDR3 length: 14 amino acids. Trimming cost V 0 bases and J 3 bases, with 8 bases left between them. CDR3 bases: TGCGCCAGCAGTGAGTCGTACAGGGACACTGAAGCTTTCTTT. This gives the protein CASSESYRDTEAFF.

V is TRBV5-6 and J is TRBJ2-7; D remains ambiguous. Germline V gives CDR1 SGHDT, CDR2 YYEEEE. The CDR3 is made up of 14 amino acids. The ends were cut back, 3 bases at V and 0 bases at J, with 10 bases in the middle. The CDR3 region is CASSYGDSSYEQYF. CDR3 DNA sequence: TGTGCCAGCAGCTACGGTGATTCCTCCTACGAGCAGTACTTC. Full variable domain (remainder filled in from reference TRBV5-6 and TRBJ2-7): DAGVTQSPTHLIKTRGQQVTLRCSPKSGHDTVSWYQQALGQGPQFIFQYYEEEERQRGNFPDRFSGHQFPNYSSELNVNALLLGDSALYLCASSYGDSSYEQYFGPGTRLTVT.

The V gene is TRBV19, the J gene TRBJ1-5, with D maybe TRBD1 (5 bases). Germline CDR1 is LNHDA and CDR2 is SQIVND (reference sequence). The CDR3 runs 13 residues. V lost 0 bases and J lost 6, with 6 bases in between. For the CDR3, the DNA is TGTGCCAGTAGTATAGAGGGGGGTCAGCCCCAGCATTTT. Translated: CASSIEGGQPQHF.

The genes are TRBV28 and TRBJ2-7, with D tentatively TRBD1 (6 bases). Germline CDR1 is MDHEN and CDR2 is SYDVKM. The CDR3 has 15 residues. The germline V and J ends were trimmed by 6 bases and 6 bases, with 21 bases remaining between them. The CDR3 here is CASSITGIRASEQYF. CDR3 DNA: TGTGCCAGCAGCATCACAGGGATTCGGGCCAGCGAGCAGTACTTC.

As DNA, the CDR3 is TGTGCCAGCAGCCAAGATCAGGCGGGTGTGGGCTATGGCTACACCTTC. It is translated as CASSQDQAGVGYGYTF. The chain joins TRBV3-1 (or the pseudogene TRBV3-2) to TRBJ1-2; D remains ambiguous. The V end was cut by 0 bases, the J end by 4 bases, with 15 bases between. Germline lookup yields CDR1 LGHDT and CDR2 YNNKEL (reference sequence). The CDR3 consists of 16 residues.

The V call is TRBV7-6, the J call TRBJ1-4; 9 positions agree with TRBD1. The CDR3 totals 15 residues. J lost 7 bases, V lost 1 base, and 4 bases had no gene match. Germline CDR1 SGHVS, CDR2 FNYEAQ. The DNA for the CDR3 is TGTGCCAGCAGCTTAGGACAGGGGGTGTCTGAAAAACTGTTTTTT. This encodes CASSLGQGVSEKLFF. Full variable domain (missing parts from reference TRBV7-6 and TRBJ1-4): GAGVSQSPRYKVTKRGQDVALRCDPISGHVSLYWYRQALGQGPEFLTYFNYEAQQDKSGLPNDRFSAERPEGSISTLTIQRTEQRDSAMYRCASSLGQGVSEKLFFGSGTQLSVL.

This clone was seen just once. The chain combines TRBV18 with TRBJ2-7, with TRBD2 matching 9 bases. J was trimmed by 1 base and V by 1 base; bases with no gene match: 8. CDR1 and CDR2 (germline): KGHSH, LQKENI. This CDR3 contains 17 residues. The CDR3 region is CASSPQGSGSPSYEQYF. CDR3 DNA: TGTGCCAGCTCACCACAGGGTAGCGGGAGCCCTTCCTACGAGCAGTACTTC.

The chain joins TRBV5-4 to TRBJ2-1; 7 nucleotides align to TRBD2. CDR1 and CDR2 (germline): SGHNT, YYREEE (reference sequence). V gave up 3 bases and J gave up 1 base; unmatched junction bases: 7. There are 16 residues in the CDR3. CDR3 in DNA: TGTGCCAGCAGCTCCTGGACTAGTTGGTCCTACAATGAGCAGTTCTTC. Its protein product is CASSSWTSWSYNEQFF.

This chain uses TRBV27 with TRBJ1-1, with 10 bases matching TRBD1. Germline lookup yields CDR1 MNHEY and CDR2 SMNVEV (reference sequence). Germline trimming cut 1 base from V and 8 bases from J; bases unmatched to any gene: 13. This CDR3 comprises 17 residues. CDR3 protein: CASSLFPTGGPGIEAFF. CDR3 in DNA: TGTGCCAGCAGTTTATTCCCGACAGGGGGCCCCGGGATAGAAGCTTTCTTT.

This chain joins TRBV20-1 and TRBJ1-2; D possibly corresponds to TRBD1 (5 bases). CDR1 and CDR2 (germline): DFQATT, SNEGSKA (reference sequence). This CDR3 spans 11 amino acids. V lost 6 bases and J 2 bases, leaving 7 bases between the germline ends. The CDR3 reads CSARTNYGYTF. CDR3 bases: TGCAGTGCAAGGACAAACTATGGCTACACCTTC.

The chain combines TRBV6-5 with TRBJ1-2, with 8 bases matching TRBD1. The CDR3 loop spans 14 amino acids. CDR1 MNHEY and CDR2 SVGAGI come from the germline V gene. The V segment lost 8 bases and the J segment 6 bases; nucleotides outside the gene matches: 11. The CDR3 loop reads CASVSGGKSNGYTF. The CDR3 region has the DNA TGTGCCAGCGTCTCAGGGGGCAAGTCGAATGGCTACACCTTC.

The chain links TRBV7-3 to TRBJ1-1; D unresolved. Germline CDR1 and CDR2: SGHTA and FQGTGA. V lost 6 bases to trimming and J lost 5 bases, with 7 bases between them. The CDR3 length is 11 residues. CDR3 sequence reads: CASSSGTEAFF. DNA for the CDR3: TGTGCCAGCAGTTCGGGGACTGAAGCTTTCTTT.

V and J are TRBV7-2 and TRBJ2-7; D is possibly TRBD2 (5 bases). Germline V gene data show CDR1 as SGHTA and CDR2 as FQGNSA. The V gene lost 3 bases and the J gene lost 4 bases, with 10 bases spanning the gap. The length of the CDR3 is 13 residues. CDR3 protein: CASSLRERYEQYF. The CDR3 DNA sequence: TGTGCCAGCAGCTTGAGGGAGAGGTACGAGCAGTACTTC. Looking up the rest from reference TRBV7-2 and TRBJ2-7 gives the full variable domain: GAGVSQSPSNKVTEKGKDVELRCDPISGHTALYWYRQSLGQGLEFLIYFQGNSAPDKSGLPSDRFSAERTGGSVSTLTIQRTQQEDSAVYLCASSLRERYEQYFGPGTRLTVT.

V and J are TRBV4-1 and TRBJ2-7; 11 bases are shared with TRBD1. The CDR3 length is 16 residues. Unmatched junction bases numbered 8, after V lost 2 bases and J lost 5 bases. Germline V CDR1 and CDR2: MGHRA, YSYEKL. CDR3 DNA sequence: TGCGCCAGCAGCCAACCGGGACAGGGGGGGAGGAACGAGCAGTACTTC. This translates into CASSQPGQGGRNEQYF.

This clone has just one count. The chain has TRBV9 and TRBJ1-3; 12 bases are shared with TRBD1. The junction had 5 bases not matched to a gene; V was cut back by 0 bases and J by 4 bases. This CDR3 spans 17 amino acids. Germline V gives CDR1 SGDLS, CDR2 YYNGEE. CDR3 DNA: TGTGCCAGCAGCGTAGGCGGGACAGGGGGCGCCGGAAACACCATATATTTT. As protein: CASSVGGTGGAGNTIYF. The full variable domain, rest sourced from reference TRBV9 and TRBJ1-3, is DSGVTQTPKHLITATGQRVTLRCSPRSGDLSVYWYQQSLDQGLQFLIQYYNGEERAKGNILERFSAQQFPDLHSELNLSSLELGDSALYFCASSVGGTGGAGNTIYFGEGSWLTVV.

The CDR3 reads CAISGQGDQPQHF. The DNA for the CDR3 is TGTGCCATCAGTGGACAGGGGGATCAGCCCCAGCATTTT. The rearrangement links TRBV10-3 to TRBJ1-5, with 9 positions matching TRBD1. This CDR3 has 13 amino acids. Germline CDR1 and CDR2: ENHRY and SYGVKD. The trim removed 4 bases at V and 5 bases at J, leaving 0 bases unmatched.

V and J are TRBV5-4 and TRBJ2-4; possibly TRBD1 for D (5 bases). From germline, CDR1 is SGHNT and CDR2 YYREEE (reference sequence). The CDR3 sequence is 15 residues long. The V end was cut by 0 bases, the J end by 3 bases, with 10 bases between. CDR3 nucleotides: TGTGCCAGCAGCTTGGCAGGGAATAGCAAAAACATTCAGTACTTC. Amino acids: CASSLAGNSKNIQYF.

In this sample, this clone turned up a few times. The CDR3 DNA sequence: TGTGCCAGCAGCCCAGGGGCTTATGAAGCTTTCTTT. It is translated as CASSPGAYEAFF. The chain carries TRBV7-9 and TRBJ1-1, with a weak D call TRBD1 (6 bases). The V end was cut by 5 bases, the J end by 7 bases, with 11 bases between. The V gene's germline CDR1 is SEHNR and CDR2 FQNEAQ (reference sequence). This CDR3 has 12 amino acids.

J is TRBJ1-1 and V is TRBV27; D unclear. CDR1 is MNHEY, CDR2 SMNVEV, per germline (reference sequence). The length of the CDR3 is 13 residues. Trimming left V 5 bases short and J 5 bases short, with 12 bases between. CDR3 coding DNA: TGTGCCAGCAGTCCAATGAGTTTGACTGAAGCTTTCTTT. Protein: CASSPMSLTEAFF.

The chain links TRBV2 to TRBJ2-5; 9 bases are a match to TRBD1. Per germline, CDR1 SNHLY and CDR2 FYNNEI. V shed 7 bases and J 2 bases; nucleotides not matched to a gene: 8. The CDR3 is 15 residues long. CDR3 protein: CASIDRGKPQETQYF. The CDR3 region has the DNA TGTGCCAGCATTGACAGGGGGAAGCCACAAGAGACCCAGTACTTC.

The CDR3 DNA sequence: TGTGCCAGCAGTCCAGGGGGCGGGGAGACCCAGTACTTC. Translated: CASSPGGGETQYF. V and J are TRBV12-3 or TRBV12-4 and TRBJ2-5; 8 bases match TRBD1. The ends lost 5 bases at V and 5 bases at J; junction bases unmatched: 4. The CDR3 has 13 amino acids.

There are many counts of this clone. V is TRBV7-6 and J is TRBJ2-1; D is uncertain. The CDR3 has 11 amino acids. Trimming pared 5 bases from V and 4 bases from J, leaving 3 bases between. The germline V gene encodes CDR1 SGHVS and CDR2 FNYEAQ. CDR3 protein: CASSHYNEQFF. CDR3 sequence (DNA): TGTGCCAGCAGCCATTACAATGAGCAGTTCTTC.